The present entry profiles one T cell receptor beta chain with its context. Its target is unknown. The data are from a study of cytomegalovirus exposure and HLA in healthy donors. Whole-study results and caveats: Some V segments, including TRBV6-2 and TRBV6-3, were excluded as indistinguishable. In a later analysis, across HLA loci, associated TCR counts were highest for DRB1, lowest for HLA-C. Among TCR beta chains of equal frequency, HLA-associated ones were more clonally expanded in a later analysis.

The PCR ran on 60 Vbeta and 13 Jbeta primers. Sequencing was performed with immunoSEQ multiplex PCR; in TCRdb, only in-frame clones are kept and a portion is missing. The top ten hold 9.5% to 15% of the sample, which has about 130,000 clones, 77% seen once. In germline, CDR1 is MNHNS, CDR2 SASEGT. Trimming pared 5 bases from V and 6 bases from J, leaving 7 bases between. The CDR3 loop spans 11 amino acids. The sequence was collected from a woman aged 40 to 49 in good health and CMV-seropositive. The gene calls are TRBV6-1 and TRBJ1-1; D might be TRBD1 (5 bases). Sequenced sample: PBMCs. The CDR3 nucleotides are TGTGCCAGCAGTCAGGGTGCTGAAGCTTTCTTT. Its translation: CASSQGAEAFF.